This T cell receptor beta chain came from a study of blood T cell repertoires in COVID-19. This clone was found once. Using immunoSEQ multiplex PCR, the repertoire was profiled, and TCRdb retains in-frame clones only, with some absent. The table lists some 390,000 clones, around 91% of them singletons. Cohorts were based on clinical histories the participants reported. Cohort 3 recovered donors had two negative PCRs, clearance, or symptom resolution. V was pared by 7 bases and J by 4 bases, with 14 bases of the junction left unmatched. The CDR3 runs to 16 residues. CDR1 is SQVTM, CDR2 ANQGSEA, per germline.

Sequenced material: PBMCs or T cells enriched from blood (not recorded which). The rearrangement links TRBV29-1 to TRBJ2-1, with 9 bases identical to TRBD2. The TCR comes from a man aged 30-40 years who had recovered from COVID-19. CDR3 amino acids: CSAASPGTSYYNEQFF. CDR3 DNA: TGCAGCGCCGCAAGCCCCGGGACTAGCTATTACAATGAGCAGTTCTTC.